These 21 T cell receptor beta chains were sequenced from one sample in a study of cytomegalovirus exposure and HLA in healthy donors. Amplification used 60 Vbeta primers and 13 Jbeta primers. Data came from immunoSEQ multiplex PCR; TCRdb stores just in-frame clones and leaves some out. The sample has under 200,000 clones, 65% to 85% seen once; the top ten hold over 1.5%. Source material: PBMCs. These TCRs come from a man aged 35-49 years in good health and CMV-seropositive.

The rearrangement uses TRBV9 and TRBJ2-3; TRBD2 aligns across 11 bases. The CDR3 sequence is 17 residues long. Germline loops: CDR1 SGDLS, CDR2 YYNGEE. V lost 0 bases to trimming and J lost 6 bases; unmatched junction nucleotides: 9. The CDR3 sequence is CASSVATSGGFQDTQYF. The CDR3 DNA sequence: TGTGCCAGCAGCGTAGCTACTAGCGGGGGCTTCCAGGATACGCAGTATTTT.

This chain uses TRBV6-4 with TRBJ2-2; 8 nucleotides align to TRBD2. The CDR3 contains 15 residues. Trimming took 4 bases from V and 5 from J; bases not matched to a gene: 6. In germline, CDR1 is MRHNA, CDR2 SNTAGT. The CDR3 loop reads CASSASGGLTGELFF. CDR3 in DNA: TGTGCCAGCAGTGCAAGCGGGGGTTTAACCGGGGAGCTGTTTTTT.

The chain carries TRBV19 and TRBJ1-2, with D perhaps matching TRBD1 (6 bases). The length of the CDR3 is 14 residues. CDR1 is LNHDA, CDR2 SQIVND, per germline (reference sequence). V was pared by 4 bases and J by 8 bases, with 17 bases between. For the CDR3, the DNA is TGTGCCAGTAGTAACCGACAGGACCAAGTGGGCTACACCTTC. Its translation: CASSNRQDQVGYTF.

This clone has a single count. Written as DNA, the CDR3 is TGCGCCAGCAGTGAATGGGGGGGATCTGGAAACACCATATATTTT. It translates to CASSEWGGSGNTIYF. This chain links TRBV5-1 with TRBJ1-3; D perhaps matches TRBD1 (5 bases). V lost 5 bases and J 1 base, leaving 13 bases between the germline ends. Germline V lookup: CDR1 SGHRS, CDR2 YFSETQ. This CDR3 is 15 amino acids long.

The rearrangement joins TRBV6-6 to TRBJ1-5; 9 nucleotides agree with TRBD1. The CDR3 is 16 residues long. V was clipped by 6 bases and J by 0 bases; unmatched bases: 6. From germline, CDR1 is MNHNY and CDR2 SVGAGI (reference sequence). CDR3 residues: CASRPGTGNSNQPQHF. The CDR3 nucleotides read TGTGCCAGCAGACCTGGGACAGGGAATAGCAATCAGCCCCAGCATTTT.

About this clone itself: This sample includes further DNA sequences coding for the same CDR3. The rearrangement links TRBV20-1 to TRBJ2-3; D call uncertain. V was cut by 2 bases and J by 4 bases, with 4 bases left in between. The CDR3 has 11 amino acids. Germline CDR1 is DFQATT and CDR2 is SNEGSKA (reference sequence). The CDR3 region is CSARRSDTQYF. In DNA form, the CDR3 reads TGCAGTGCTAGACGGTCAGATACGCAGTATTTT.

This chain connects TRBV4-2 to TRBJ2-3, with D maybe TRBD2 (5 bases). From germline, CDR1 is LGHNA and CDR2 YNFKEQ. The CDR3 has 17 amino acids. The germline V and J ends were trimmed by 0 bases and 3 bases, with 16 bases remaining between them. The CDR3 is CASSQETTIAGTDTQYF. In nucleotides, the CDR3 is TGTGCCAGCAGCCAAGAGACGACTATTGCTGGTACAGATACGCAGTATTTT.

The chain carries TRBV7-6 and TRBJ2-1; D is uncertain. Germline lookup yields CDR1 SGHVS and CDR2 FNYEAQ. CDR3 size: 14 residues. Between the trimmed V and J ends, which lost 3 bases and 0 bases, there was a span of 6 bases. The CDR3 protein is CASSFLSSYNEQFF. The CDR3 DNA reads TGTGCCAGCAGCTTCCTAAGCTCCTACAATGAGCAGTTCTTC.

The rearrangement joins TRBV7-6 to TRBJ1-1, with TRBD1 identical over 8 bases. CDR3 length: 15 amino acids. The germline V gene has CDR1 SGHVS and CDR2 FNYEAQ. V gave up 5 bases and J gave up 1 base; unmatched junction bases: 6. CDR3 in DNA: TGTGCCAGCAGCCCCTTCCAGGGGGCGAACACTGAAGCTTTCTTT. It encodes CASSPFQGANTEAFF.

V is TRBV13 and J is TRBJ2-7, with D tentatively TRBD2 (6 bases). V lost 5 bases to trimming and J lost 7 bases, with 21 bases between them. This CDR3 has 15 residues. Germline values: CDR1 PRHDT, CDR2 FYEKMQ (reference sequence). The CDR3 protein is CASSLFGEVPSEQYF. CDR3 in DNA: TGTGCCAGCAGCCTCTTCGGGGAGGTCCCTTCGGAGCAGTACTTC.

The count of this clone is one. The rearrangement uses TRBV30 and TRBJ1-1; D possibly corresponds to TRBD1 (6 bases). Germline CDR1 GTSNPN, CDR2 SVGIG (reference sequence). V was trimmed by 2 bases and J by 1 base, leaving 17 bases between them. The CDR3 runs to 16 residues. CDR3 nucleotide sequence: TGTGCCTGGAGTAACCCTCGGACAGCCCGGAACACTGAAGCTTTCTTT. It codes for CAWSNPRTARNTEAFF.

This rearrangement joins TRBV5-1 to TRBJ1-1, with 9 bases lining up with TRBD1. The V gene's germline CDR1 is SGHRS and CDR2 YFSETQ. This CDR3 comprises 14 residues. Losses at the gene ends were 1 base for V and 4 bases for J; bases not matched to a gene: 2. This CDR3 is CASSLQTGGTEAFF. Written as DNA, the CDR3 is TGCGCCAGCAGCTTGCAGACAGGGGGCACTGAAGCTTTCTTT.

The chain carries TRBV14 and TRBJ1-4, with D uncertain. CDR3 length: 12 residues. The V gene lost 4 bases and the J gene lost 5 bases, with 5 bases spanning the gap. Germline V gives CDR1 SGHDN, CDR2 FVKESK. CDR3 sequence: CASSRGNEKLFF. CDR3 nucleotide sequence: TGTGCCAGCAGCCGAGGGAATGAAAAACTGTTTTTT.

The chain is built from TRBV7-8 and TRBJ2-5; TRBD2 matches at 7 bases. V lost 9 bases, J lost 5 bases, and 24 bases stayed unmatched. Germline V gives CDR1 SGHVS, CDR2 FQNEAQ. The CDR3 sequence is 18 residues long. DNA of the CDR3: TGTGCCAGTAATCCCGGGGGAGGGGCCCTAAAGGGTTCGGAGACCCAGTACTTC. It yields the protein CASNPGGGALKGSETQYF.

The genes are TRBV6-1 and TRBJ2-1, with 9 bases fitting TRBD1. V was pared by 6 bases and J by 4 bases, with 7 bases of the junction left unmatched. CDR1 is MNHNS and CDR2 is SASEGT in the germline V gene. The CDR3 length is 15 residues. This chain's CDR3 is CASRAGTGKYNEQFF. CDR3 in DNA: TGTGCCAGCAGGGCCGGGACAGGGAAGTACAATGAGCAGTTCTTC.

This clone was counted a few times. The rearrangement links TRBV5-6 to TRBJ2-7, with TRBD2 identical over 8 bases. The CDR3 is 14 amino acids. Germline CDR1 reads SGHDT; CDR2 reads YYEEEE. Trimming at V came to 4 bases and at J to 2 bases, leaving 5 bases not matched to a gene. CDR3 sequence: CASSRGGSAYEQYF. As DNA, the CDR3 is TGTGCCAGCAGCCGGGGGGGGTCCGCCTACGAGCAGTACTTC.

This clone was seen a few times. This chain uses TRBV5-6 with TRBJ2-3; 9 bases align to TRBD1. V lost 4 bases, J lost 4 bases, and 1 base stayed unmatched. CDR1 SGHDT and CDR2 YYEEEE come from the germline V gene. The CDR3 runs to 13 residues. This chain's CDR3 is CASSGDRADTQYF. CDR3 in DNA: TGTGCCAGCAGCGGGGACAGGGCAGATACGCAGTATTTT.

The rearrangement joins TRBV6-5 to TRBJ1-1; 7 nucleotides match TRBD1. Unmatched junction bases numbered 4, after V lost 5 bases and J lost 1 base. The CDR3 is 14 amino acids. Per germline, CDR1 MNHEY and CDR2 SVGAGI. CDR3 sequence reads: CASSKGQQNTEAFF. The CDR3 DNA reads TGTGCCAGCAGTAAGGGACAGCAGAACACTGAAGCTTTCTTT.

The chain's CDR3 is CASSLEVAGGLARNEQFF. CDR3 bases: TGTGCCAGCAGCTTAGAGGTAGCGGGAGGGCTAGCTAGGAATGAGCAGTTCTTC. This chain joins TRBV11-3 and TRBJ2-1, with TRBD2 matching over 11 bases. CDR1 is SGHNT and CDR2 is YENEEA in the germline V gene. J lost 7 bases, V lost 0 bases, and 11 bases had no gene match. The CDR3 runs 18 residues.

The chain employs TRBV21-1 and TRBJ1-2. TRBV21-1 is a pseudogene segment. This CDR3 comprises 14 residues. CDR3 bases: TGTGCCAGCAGGACAAAGGGAGGCGACTATGGCTACACCTTC. Its protein product is CASRTKGGDYGYTF.

This clone was recorded a few times. The chain is built from TRBV5-1 and TRBJ1-1, with a possible D match to TRBD1 (5 bases). This CDR3 has 15 residues. Deletions cut 4 bases from V and 1 base from J, with 14 bases between. The germline CDR1 and CDR2 sequences are SGHRS and YFSETQ. The CDR3 DNA reads TGCGCCAGCAGCCCGGAAGGACACCCGAACACTGAAGCTTTCTTT. Translated, it gives CASSPEGHPNTEAFF.